This T cell receptor beta chain was identified during a study of cytomegalovirus exposure and HLA in healthy donors. The V segment lost 6 bases and the J segment 9 bases; nucleotides outside the gene matches: 9. The CDR3 consists of 13 residues. Germline assignment: CDR1 MNHNS and CDR2 SASEGT. Assay used: immunoSEQ multiplex PCR; TCRdb lists only in-frame clones, some missing. The sample comprises approximately 280,000 clones, 65% to 90% of which are singletons, and roughly 0.99% rests with the top ten. Material for sequencing was PBMCs. The chain uses TRBV6-1 and TRBJ2-7; 9 bases agree with TRBD1. The receptor was isolated from a young woman in good health and CMV-seronegative. Here the CDR3 DNA reads TGTGCCAGCAGGGTTACAGGGGGCGCGGGGCAGTACTTC. Protein sequence: CASRVTGGAGQYF.